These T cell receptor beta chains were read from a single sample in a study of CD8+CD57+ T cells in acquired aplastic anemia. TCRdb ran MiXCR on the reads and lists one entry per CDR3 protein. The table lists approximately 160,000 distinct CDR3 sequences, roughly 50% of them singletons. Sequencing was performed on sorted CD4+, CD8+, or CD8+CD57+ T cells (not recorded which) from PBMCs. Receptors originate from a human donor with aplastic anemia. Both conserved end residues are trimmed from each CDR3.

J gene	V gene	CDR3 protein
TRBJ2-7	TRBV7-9	ASSRRGQGGEQY
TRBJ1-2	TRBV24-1	ATSDRDRVASYGYT
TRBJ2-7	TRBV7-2	ASSGSRGQYEQY
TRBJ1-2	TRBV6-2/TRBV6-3	ASTLRGLTPNYGYT
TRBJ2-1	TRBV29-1	SVQGGRHNEQF
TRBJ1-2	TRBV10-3	AINNQGAGDYGYT
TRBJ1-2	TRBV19	ASSGVTGPFYGYT
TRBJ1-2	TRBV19	ASSILDRYGYT
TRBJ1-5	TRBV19	ASSFSTDTGQPQH
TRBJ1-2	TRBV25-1	ASSQGGPTNYGHT
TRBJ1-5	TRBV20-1	SAESGTPNQPQH
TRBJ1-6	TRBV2	ASGGDGSGSPLH
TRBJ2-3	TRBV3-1	ASSPLGGGTSTDTQY
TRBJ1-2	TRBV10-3	AISDEGTGGVMDGYT
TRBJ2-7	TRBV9	ASSIEKGVGYEQY
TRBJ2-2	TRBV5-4	ASSYTRNTGELF
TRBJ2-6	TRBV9	ASSVGGSSSGANVLT
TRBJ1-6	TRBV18	ASSVKPYNSPLH
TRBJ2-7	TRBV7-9	ASSLQRSQY
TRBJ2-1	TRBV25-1	ASFTSHNEQF
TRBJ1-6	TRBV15	ATSRDRINSPLH
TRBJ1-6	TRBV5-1	ASSFGRDRDNSPLH
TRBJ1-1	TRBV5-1	ASSLEGGKDEDTEAF
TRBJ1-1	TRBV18	ASSPPVTGNTEAF
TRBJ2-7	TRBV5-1	ASSSDGGAYEQY
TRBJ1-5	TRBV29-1	SVSGTGAGQPQH
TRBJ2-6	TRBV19	ATSGQGPCSGANVLT
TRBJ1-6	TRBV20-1	SAPGTVNSPLH
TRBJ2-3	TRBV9	ASSAGG
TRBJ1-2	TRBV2	ASSEAGVFYT
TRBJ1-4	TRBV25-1	ASSETANEKLF
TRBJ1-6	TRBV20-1	SAIRGYNSPLH